This T cell receptor beta chain was recovered during a study of CD8+ T cells in alopecia areata listed by TCRdb under 2018. Background for the entire study: The treated patients, all with moderate-to-severe alopecia areata, were enrolled in an open-label pilot trial of oral tofacitinib given at 5 to 10 mg twice daily. Tofacitinib was administered for 6 to 18 months, and 6 months of follow-up off drug were then conducted to assess delayed response and recurrence. Disease severity in treated patients was measured with the SALT score, which quantifies the percentage of affected scalp surface area. The study used high-throughput TCRbeta sequencing to examine T cell clonal expansion in alopecia areata, in both the C3H/HeJ mouse model and human patients. Human TCRbeta sequencing covered scalp tissue and sorted CD4+ and CD8+ peripheral blood T cells from patchy and totalis/universalis alopecia areata patients and healthy controls. Patients on tofacitinib were biopsied at baseline and after 4 and 24 weeks of treatment, and several of the patients also had a later scalp biopsy. Scalp clonality was compared among normal scalp (n=4), patchy alopecia areata scalp (n=8), and alopecia totalis/universalis scalp (n=8). RNA was obtained with the PAXgene miRNA kit for fixed scalp, the miRNeasy kit for PBMCs, and the RNeasy kit for mouse skin. TCRbeta CDR3 regions were amplified by immunoSEQ multiplex PCR with 35 Vbeta forward and 13 Jbeta reverse primers. Study-level results and caveats: Scalp clonality and the number of expanded CD8+ clones among the top 100 scalp clones were significantly decreased by tofacitinib. Because the treated cohort was small and included a single nonresponder, larger studies are needed to assess links between baseline CD8+ expansion and response. Higher clonality and more expanded CD8+ clones were observed in lesional scalp than in normal scalp, particularly in alopecia totalis/universalis, a finding suggestive of antigenic drive. Shared TCR sequences between patients were less evident than in mice, which may be partly attributable to HLA diversity in the patient population. Many expanded lesional clones persisted in scalp and blood during tofacitinib treatment, which may partly explain relapse after stopping treatment. Unlike mouse skin, where gammadelta T cells dominate, normal human skin contains resident alphabeta T cells that get sequenced too, which complicates analysis of the scalp TCR repertoire.

Receptors were amplified or captured by the immunoSEQ multiplex PCR assay. RNA was extracted from all samples and reverse transcribed into cDNA as template for TCR sequencing. First-strand cDNA was synthesized using SuperScript III with a 2:1 mix of oligo-dT and random hexamers. A synthetic immune receptor repertoire was used to gauge amplification bias, and whatever bias remained was removed computationally. Per the source publication's procedure: After raw reads were preprocessed to remove errors, the CDR3 was defined following IMGT conventions as running from the conserved cysteine to phenylalanine. Clonality was computed by normalizing Shannon entropy by log2 of the number of productive unique TCRs and subtracting the result from 1. Whether each scalp clone was CD4 or CD8 was inferred by checking scalp TCRbeta sequences against the CD4 and CD8 repertoires from sorted blood. TCRdb took this table from immuneACCESS and kept in-frame rearrangements with V and J called. Such tables lack part of the clones; where checked against another copy, unresolved V genes explain under half of the gap, and the rest is unexplained. The DNA was the basis for D and trimming; V, J and clone size are from that table. For this sample there are 42,000 or so clones; 80% to 95% appear just once. The ten most abundant clones make up 15% to 20% of the sample.

The trim is 5 bases for V and 4 bases for J, with a gap of 8 bases between the germline ends. CDR3 length: 13 amino acids, cysteine to phenylalanine. Only the CDR3 region is kept as DNA, spanning 39 bases read in frame from base 1. Per the germline V gene, MNHEY is the CDR1 and SVGAGI is the CDR2. Taken with the paper, the label for time point translates to: 24 weeks on oral tofacitinib. The sample's treatment or condition, from its label and the paper: oral pan-JAK inhibitor, 5-10 mg twice daily. From alopecia areata patients, peripheral blood was collected along with lesional scalp punch biopsies. PBMCs were separated by density centrifugation and stained for CD3, CD4 and CD8, after which CD4+ and CD8+ T cells were sorted on a FACSAria. Notes on this clone: What this receptor recognizes is not known. No qualities accompany the bases; no much larger clone lies one base away.

The chain couples TRBV6-5 to TRBJ2-2; possibly the D gene is TRBD1, per 5 matching bases. The TCR originated in a human donor with alopecia areata. The sample here was CD8+ T cells sorted from blood, taken at week 24, from a patient treated with tofacitinib. The CDR3 has the sequence CASSVDTTGELFF. The DNA is as follows: TGTGCCAGCAGTGTGGACACCACCGGGGAGCTGTTTTTT.